The rows below give T cell receptor beta chains drawn from one sample of a study of T cell repertoires in cytomegalovirus infection. For these TCRs, the target antigens are not known. TCRdb reprocessed the reads via MiXCR and lists one record per CDR3 protein. This sample has around 900,000 distinct CDR3 sequences; around 32% occur once, and the top ten carry roughly an eighth. The starting material was cultured CD8+ T cells from PBMCs, obtained from culture after CMV antigen stimulation. These receptors were obtained from a human donor in good health (CMV status not recorded). Some clones in this sample may be carry-over from other donors' samples. Each CDR3 is given with its conserved first and last residue. D genes are given only for firm matches. For some rows the clone size is stated as once, few or many, or as a class when expanded; others skip it.

clone size	D gene	V gene	J gene	CDR3 protein	CDR3 DNA
NA	NA	TRBV5-4	TRBJ1-1	CASSFGRNPSPEAFF	TGTGCCAGCAGCTTTGGGAGGAACCCGAGTCCTGAAGCTTTCTTT
NA	NA	TRBV6-5	TRBJ2-1	CASRTRLAGGEEQFF	TGTGCCAGCAGAACTCGACTAGCCGGGGGCGAGGAGCAGTTCTTC
many	TRBD2	TRBV11-3	TRBJ2-1	CASSGPSGASYNEQFF	TGTGCCAGCAGCGGACCAAGCGGGGCCTCCTACAATGAGCAGTTCTTC
NA	TRBD2	TRBV6-1	TRBJ2-1	CASNWGGEGEQFF	TGTGCCAGCAATTGGGGGGGGGAGGGCGAGCAGTTCTTC
few	NA	TRBV11-3	TRBJ1-1	CASSSITGSEAFF	TGTGCCAGCAGCTCGATTACAGGGTCTGAAGCTTTCTTT
NA	TRBD2	TRBV24-1	TRBJ2-1	CATSAGGGGHNEQFF	TGTGCCACCAGCGCCGGGGGCGGGGGGCACAATGAGCAGTTCTTC
many	NA	TRBV7-9	TRBJ2-5	CASSSPGQETQYF	TGTGCCAGCAGCTCTCCGGGACAAGAGACCCAGTACTTC
once	NA	TRBV7-9	TRBJ1-6	CASSSYDLTYNSPLHF	TGTGCCAGCAGCTCCTATGATCTTACCTATAATTCACCCCTCCACTTT
few	TRBD1	TRBV12-3/TRBV12-4	TRBJ1-4	CASSRDREDEKLFF	TGTGCCAGCAGTAGGGACAGGGAGGATGAAAAACTGTTTTTT
many	NA	TRBV7-2	TRBJ1-1	CASSSEMNTEAFF	TGTGCCAGCAGCTCCGAGATGAACACTGAAGCTTTCTTT
NA	NA	TRBV7-3	TRBJ1-1	CASSLNPQMRGRNTEAFF	TGTGCCAGCAGCTTAAACCCCCAGATGCGGGGGCGAAACACTGAAGCTTTCTTT
many	NA	TRBV7-9	TRBJ2-7	CASSSPYEQYF	TGTGCCAGCAGCTCGCCTTACGAGCAGTACTTC
few	TRBD1	TRBV4-1	TRBJ2-1	CASSQADRTTYNEQFF	TGCGCCAGCAGCCAAGCGGACAGGACAACTTACAATGAGCAGTTCTTC
many	NA	TRBV12-3/TRBV12-4	TRBJ2-3	CASSTIAGPTTRSDTQYF	TGTGCCAGCAGTACTATAGCCGGACCCACTACCAGGTCAGATACGCAGTATTTT
few	NA	TRBV5-5	TRBJ2-5	CASSLTGGGEETQYF	TGTGCCAGCAGCTTGACCGGGGGAGGCGAAGAGACCCAGTACTTC
NA	NA	TRBV20-1	TRBJ2-7	CSARPLAGASYEQYF	TGCAGTGCTAGACCCCTCGCGGGGGCTTCCTACGAGCAGTACTTC
NA	NA	TRBV4-1	TRBJ1-2	CASSQERWTAYGYTF	TGCGCCAGCAGCCAAGAGAGGTGGACAGCATATGGCTACACCTTC
many	TRBD1	TRBV7-9	TRBJ1-2	CASSFHRGPNYGYTF	TGTGCCAGCAGCTTTCACAGGGGCCCTAACTATGGCTACACCTTC
NA	TRBD1	TRBV10-3	TRBJ1-2	CAISELQGGYGYTF	TGTGCCATCAGTGAGCTCCAGGGGGGCTATGGCTACACCTTC
few	NA	TRBV4-3	TRBJ1-5	CASCPGLYSNQPQHF	TGCGCCAGCTGCCCGGGACTTTATAGCAATCAGCCCCAGCATTTT